This T cell receptor (beta chain) was observed in a study of blood T cell repertoires in COVID-19. Repertoires were generated with immunoSEQ multiplex PCR, while TCRdb's copy carries only in-frame clones and drops some. Here the sample spans 150,000 to 200,000 clones, about 76% being singletons. This clone was counted between two and nine times. V was cut by 2 bases and J by 5 bases, with 19 bases left in between. The CDR3 is 16 amino acids. CDR1 and CDR2 from the germline V gene are SGHRS and YFSETQ. This sequence originates from a woman between 50 and 59 years old with active or convalescent COVID-19. The sample taken for sequencing was peripheral blood. The chain combines TRBV5-1 with TRBJ1-1, with D perhaps matching TRBD1 (6 bases). The CDR3 here is CASSLRSTGMGTEAFF. CDR3 DNA: TGCGCCAGCAGCTTACGGTCTACAGGGATGGGGACTGAAGCTTTCTTT.